These 3 T cell receptor beta chains were sequenced from one sample in a study of beta chain features in type 1 diabetes (dated by TCRdb to 2016 to 2019). The library was generated by the immunoSEQ multiplex PCR assay. All of the isolated RNA was reverse transcribed with the High Capacity cDNA Reverse Transcription Kit, so expressed TCRB transcripts were sequenced. Entries here come from immuneACCESS through TCRdb and include only in-frame sequences with V and J called. Some clones fail to appear in such tables; in the studies checked, an unresolved V gene covers under half of the shortfall, and the cause of the remainder is unknown. This sample is represented by around 400,000 clones; approximately 12% of them were singletons. The ten largest make up around 0.02% of the sample. The sample was naive CD4+ T cells from blood. What this sample's cell subset or site label stands for: true naive CD4+ T cells. Receptor source: a man aged 18-30 years in good health.

The V call is TRBV28, the J call TRBJ2-7; possible D gene TRBD2, 7 bases. The germline V and J ends were trimmed by 6 bases and 0 bases, with 9 bases remaining between them. CDR1 and CDR2 from the germline V gene are MDHEN and SYDVKM. This CDR3 region has 13 residues. The chain's CDR3 is CASRGGVSYEQYF. In DNA, the CDR3 is TGTGCCAGCAGAGGGGGGGTCTCCTACGAGCAGTACTTC.

This clone turned up a few times. This chain uses TRBV28 with TRBJ2-5, with 8 bases fitting TRBD1. With 6 bases clipped from V and 5 bases from J, the junction kept 5 bases outside the gene matches. Germline CDR1 and CDR2: MDHEN and SYDVKM. This CDR3 has 13 amino acids. The CDR3: CASRTGGWETQYF. For the CDR3, the DNA is TGTGCCAGCAGAACAGGGGGATGGGAGACCCAGTACTTC.

For this clone: Other DNA variants within this sample encode the same CDR3. This chain joins TRBV28 and TRBJ1-2, with 7 nucleotides matching TRBD1. Per the germline V gene, CDR1 is MDHEN and CDR2 is SYDVKM. The CDR3 covers 13 residues. V gave up 3 bases and J gave up 2 bases; unmatched junction bases: 0. Written as DNA, the CDR3 is TGTGCCAGCAGTTTGACAGGGAACTATGGCTACACCTTC. The encoded protein is CASSLTGNYGYTF.